The 22 T cell receptor beta chains below were found in one sample sequenced in a study of vaccination and CD4 T cells after COVID-19. Treatment denoted: approximately nine-day PBMC culture with coronavirus spike peptide pools or control peptides (ViraFEST assay). It was before the COVID-19 pandemic (2011-2018) that the unexposed donor's CD4+ T cells were collected. The Oncomine TCR Beta short-read assay was what sequenced the DNA obtained from cultured CD4+ T cells. TCRdb fed the PCR reads into MiXCR, producing one record per CDR3 protein. Counted here are more than 2,000 distinct CDR3 sequences, about 27% occurring once; the ten biggest clones make up 57%. No antigen is known for these receptors. The sequenced sample consisted of CD4+ T cells from blood, cultured in vitro. The origin of the receptors is a human donor in good health.

This clonotype has only a few counts. This chain joins TRBV15 and TRBJ2-1, with TRBD2 matching 14 bases. J was trimmed by 8 bases and V by 7 bases; bases with no gene match: 4. The CDR3 covers 14 residues. The germline CDR1 and CDR2 sequences are LNHNV and YYDKDF (reference sequence). The CDR3 sequence: CATMGLAGEDEQFF. Written as DNA, the CDR3 is TGTGCCACCATGGGACTAGCGGGAGAAGATGAGCAGTTCTTC.

By proportion, this clonotype is large (0.1 to 1%). J is TRBJ2-1 and V is TRBV28; D not resolved. V dropped 2 bases and J dropped 5 bases, with 10 bases sitting between them. The CDR3 has 14 residues. CDR1 is MDHEN and CDR2 is SYDVKM in the germline V gene. CDR3 DNA: TGTGCCAGCAGTTTAAATGGCCGGAACAATGAGCAGTTCTTC. It encodes CASSLNGRNNEQFF.

The V call is TRBV5-4, the J call TRBJ2-3; the match to TRBD2 covers 10 bases. Germline V gene lookup returns CDR1 SGHNT and CDR2 YYREEE (reference sequence). CDR3 size: 15 residues. The junction had 10 bases not matched to a gene; V was cut back by 4 bases and J by 8 bases. The CDR3 reads CASSGRTSGPRTQYF. CDR3 nucleotide sequence: TGTGCCAGCAGCGGGAGGACTAGCGGTCCGCGTACGCAGTATTTT.

This clonotype was counted between two and nine times. CDR3 in DNA: TGTGCCAGTAGTATAAGACACCCTGTCGGGGATACGCAGTATTTT. Translated: CASSIRHPVGDTQYF. The chain joins TRBV19 to TRBJ2-3; the D is unclear. Trimming removed 2 bases at V and 6 bases at J, with 15 bases between. CDR3 length: 15 residues. Germline-derived CDR1 and CDR2 are LNHDA and SQIVND (reference sequence).

This clonotype was seen a few times. This rearrangement joins TRBV7-9 to TRBJ2-5; 8 nucleotides line up with TRBD2. The CDR3 runs to 18 residues. Germline V gene data show CDR1 as SEHNR and CDR2 as FQNEAQ (reference sequence). V shed 3 bases, J shed 4 bases, and the junction held 16 bases outside the gene matches. CDR3 loop: CASSFAGLGWGGGETQYF. The CDR3 DNA reads as TGTGCCAGCAGCTTTGCGGGACTAGGTTGGGGGGGAGGAGAGACCCAGTACTTC.

The sample holds a few counts of this clonotype. The chain recombines TRBV6-1 with TRBJ2-1, with D unresolved. This CDR3 contains 12 residues. Germline V gene sequence: CDR1 MNHNS, CDR2 SASEGT. V gave up 6 bases and J gave up 7 bases, with 10 bases separating them. CDR3 bases: TGTGCCAGCAGGTTTGGAGAGAATGAGCAGTTCTTC. This codes for CASRFGENEQFF.

The V gene is TRBV6-2 or TRBV6-3, the J gene TRBJ2-1; D gene unclear. The V gene lost 4 bases and the J gene lost 7 bases, with 17 bases spanning the gap. CDR1 and CDR2 from the germline V gene are MNHEY and SVGEGT. The CDR3 has 15 residues. In DNA form, the CDR3 reads TGTGCCAGCAGTTTGAAGATAGAAGTCGGGAATGAGCAGTTCTTC. Translated, it gives CASSLKIEVGNEQFF.

The chain has TRBV28 and TRBJ1-6; 7 bases are shared with TRBD1. This CDR3 has 16 residues. The J segment lost 5 bases and the V segment lost 2 bases, leaving 6 bases of the junction unmatched. The germline V gene has CDR1 MDHEN and CDR2 SYDVKM. In DNA form, the CDR3 reads TGTGCCAGCAGTTTACATGGGACAGCCGATAATTCACCCCTCCACTTT. Its protein product is CASSLHGTADNSPLHF.

This clonotype was seen a few times. The CDR3 loop reads CASSGTGELFF. Written as DNA, the CDR3 is TGTGCCAGCAGTGGCACCGGGGAGCTGTTTTTT. The chain recombines TRBV25-1 with TRBJ2-2; D is unresolved. Trimming shortened V by 4 bases and J by 4 bases, and 1 base separated the two germline ends. Looked up from germline, CDR1 is MGHDK and CDR2 is SYGVNS. This CDR3 has 11 residues.

Only a few counts were recorded for this clonotype. V and J are TRBV11-2 and TRBJ1-1; D not resolved. Germline V CDR1 and CDR2: SGHAT, FQNNGV. V lost 2 bases to trimming and J lost 6 bases, with 10 bases between them. The CDR3 runs 13 residues. As DNA, the CDR3 is TGTGCCAGCAGCTTACGTGGGTCACCTGAAGCTTTCTTT. Protein sequence: CASSLRGSPEAFF.

This chain joins TRBV19 and TRBJ2-2; D possibly corresponds to TRBD1 (6 bases). V was clipped by 6 bases and J by 6 bases, with 11 bases between them. This CDR3 is built from 13 residues. Germline V gives CDR1 LNHDA, CDR2 SQIVND (reference sequence). CDR3 in amino acids: CASSRGWAGELFF. The DNA for the CDR3 is TGTGCCAGTAGCAGGGGTTGGGCCGGGGAGCTGTTTTTT. Full variable domain (remainder filled in from reference TRBV19 and TRBJ2-2): DGGITQSPKYLFRKEGQNVTLSCEQNLNHDAMYWYRQDPGQGLRLIYYSQIVNDFQKGDIAEGYSVSREKKESFPLTVTSAQKNPTAFYLCASSRGWAGELFFGEGSRLTVL.

The chain is built from TRBV20-1 and TRBJ2-3, with 10 nucleotides matching TRBD2. The CDR3 is 15 amino acids. The V segment lost 5 bases and the J segment 0 bases; nucleotides outside the gene matches: 5. Germline lookup yields CDR1 DFQATT and CDR2 SNEGSKA (reference sequence). The CDR3 DNA reads TGCAGTGCTCCGGTGACTAGCGGGAGCACAGATACGCAGTATTTT. Translating it yields CSAPVTSGSTDTQYF.

The chain couples TRBV12-3 or TRBV12-4 to TRBJ2-3; no reliable D call. V gave up 3 bases and J gave up 0 bases, with 7 bases separating them. CDR3 size: 14 residues. The CDR3 nucleotides read TGTGCCAGCAGTTTGGGGATTAGCACAGATACGCAGTATTTT. It is translated as CASSLGISTDTQYF.

The rearrangement links TRBV30 to TRBJ2-7, with D possibly matching TRBD1 (5 bases). The germline V gene has CDR1 GTSNPN and CDR2 SVGIG (reference sequence). This CDR3 has 12 amino acids. The CDR3: CAIWRQSYEQYF. Written as DNA, the CDR3 is TGTGCTATTTGGCGACAGTCCTACGAGCAGTACTTC.

By sample share, this clonotype is medium-sized. V usage is TRBV27 and J usage is TRBJ1-2; 9 positions agree with TRBD1. The CDR3 loop spans 16 amino acids. CDR1 and CDR2 (germline): MNHEY, SMNVEV (reference sequence). With 5 bases clipped from V and 4 bases from J, the junction kept 11 bases outside the gene matches. The CDR3 here is CASSPEWDRDSYGYTF. The CDR3 region has the DNA TGTGCCAGCAGTCCTGAATGGGACAGGGATTCCTATGGCTACACCTTC.

By proportion, this clonotype is medium-sized. In DNA, the CDR3 is TGTGCCAGCAGACTCACTCAATACAGGGCTTATAATTCACCCCTCCACTTT. Its translation: CASRLTQYRAYNSPLHF. The chain links TRBV6-1 to TRBJ1-6, with D possibly matching TRBD1 (6 bases). CDR1 is MNHNS, CDR2 SASEGT, per germline. This CDR3 has 17 amino acids. V shed 6 bases and J shed 4 bases, with 19 bases lying between them.

This chain connects TRBV7-9 to TRBJ1-1; possibly TRBD1 for D (5 bases). CDR3 size: 12 residues. The V and J ends lost 3 bases and 10 bases respectively, with 12 bases between them. CDR1 is SEHNR and CDR2 is FQNEAQ in the germline V gene (reference sequence). CDR3 sequence reads: CASSLFAGPAFF. CDR3 coding DNA: TGTGCCAGCAGCTTGTTTGCAGGGCCAGCTTTCTTT.

CDR3 nucleotide sequence: TGTGCCAGCAGTTCCCAGGGTTCCCAAGAGACCCAGTACTTC. The encoded protein is CASSSQGSQETQYF. The chain carries TRBV2 and TRBJ2-5; D might be TRBD1 (5 bases). V gave up 5 bases and J gave up 1 base, with 11 bases separating them. Germline assignment: CDR1 SNHLY and CDR2 FYNNEI. The CDR3 is 14 amino acids.

This clonotype appeared a single time. The CDR3 loop is CAWDPNEQFF. The DNA of the CDR3 is TGTGCCTGGGACCCTAATGAGCAGTTCTTC. V and J are TRBV30 and TRBJ2-1; no reliable D call. With 5 bases removed from V and 7 bases from J, the gap between germline ends came to 6 bases. Germline V CDR1 and CDR2: GTSNPN, SVGIG (reference sequence). This CDR3 has 10 amino acids. Complete variable domain (other parts from reference TRBV30 and TRBJ2-1): SQTIHQWPATLVQPVGSPLSLECTVEGTSNPNLYWYRQAAGRGLQLLFYSVGIGQISSEVPQNLSASRPQDRQFILSSKKLLLSDSGFYLCAWDPNEQFFGPGTRLTVL.

This clonotype is medium-sized in the sample. This chain connects TRBV15 to TRBJ1-1; weak D call: TRBD1 (6 bases). Germline V lookup: CDR1 LNHNV, CDR2 YYDKDF (reference sequence). Between the trimmed V and J ends, which lost 6 bases and 1 base, there was a span of 12 bases. This CDR3 spans 14 amino acids. The CDR3 sequence: CATRPQGGNTEAFF. The CDR3 coding sequence is TGTGCCACCAGGCCACAGGGCGGGAACACTGAAGCTTTCTTT.

This clonotype showed up just a few times. V and J are TRBV10-2 and TRBJ2-5; D is undetermined. The CDR3 length is 12 residues. Trimming shortened V by 2 bases and J by 5 bases, and 6 bases separated the two germline ends. Germline V gene lookup returns CDR1 WSHSY and CDR2 SAAADI. CDR3 sequence (DNA): TGCGCCAGCAGTGAGAGTGGGGAGACCCAGTACTTC. It translates to CASSESGETQYF.

The J gene is TRBJ1-2, the V gene TRBV29-1, with D hard to call. Germline V gene sequence: CDR1 SQVTM, CDR2 ANQGSEA. The CDR3 runs to 12 residues. V dropped 4 bases and J dropped 3 bases, with 9 bases sitting between them. The CDR3 region has the DNA TGCAGCGTTGGTAGGACGGACTATGGCTACACCTTC. It is translated as CSVGRTDYGYTF.